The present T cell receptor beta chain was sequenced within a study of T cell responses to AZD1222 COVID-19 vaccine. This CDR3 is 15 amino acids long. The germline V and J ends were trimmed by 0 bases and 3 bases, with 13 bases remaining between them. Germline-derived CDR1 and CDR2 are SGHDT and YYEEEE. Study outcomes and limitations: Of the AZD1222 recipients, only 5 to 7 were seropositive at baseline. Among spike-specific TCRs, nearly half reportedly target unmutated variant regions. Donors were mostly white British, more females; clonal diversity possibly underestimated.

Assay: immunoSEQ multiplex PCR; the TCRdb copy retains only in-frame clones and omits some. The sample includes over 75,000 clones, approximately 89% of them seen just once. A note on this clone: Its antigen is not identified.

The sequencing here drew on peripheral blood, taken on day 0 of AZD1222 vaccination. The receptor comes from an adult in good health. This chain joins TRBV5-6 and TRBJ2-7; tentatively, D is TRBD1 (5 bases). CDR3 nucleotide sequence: TGTGCCAGCAGCTTGGCAGGCTCCAGGGTCTACGAGCAGTACTTC. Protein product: CASSLAGSRVYEQYF. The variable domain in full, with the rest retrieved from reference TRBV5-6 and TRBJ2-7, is DAGVTQSPTHLIKTRGQQVTLRCSPKSGHDTVSWYQQALGQGPQFIFQYYEEEERQRGNFPDRFSGHQFPNYSSELNVNALLLGDSALYLCASSLAGSRVYEQYFGPGTRLTVT.